This TCR beta chain was recovered during a study of T cell responses to AZD1222 COVID-19 vaccine. Whole-study results and caveats: The donor group comprised mostly white British people and more females; the analysis possibly underestimated clonal diversity. Seropositivity was recorded at baseline in only 6 or 7 AZD1222 recipients. Per reports, nearly half of all spike-specific TCRs target regions that are unmutated in variants.

This clone has only a few counts. Its antigen is unknown. Data came from immunoSEQ multiplex PCR; TCRdb stores just in-frame clones and leaves some out. The table records nearly 100,000 clones, more than 70% of them present only once. The germline gives CDR1 MNHEY, CDR2 SVGAGI. V was trimmed by 5 bases and J by 3 bases, leaving 17 bases between them. The CDR3 is 15 residues long. This sequence originates from an adult in good health. The V gene is TRBV6-5, the J gene TRBJ2-7, with D possibly matching TRBD1 (5 bases). The sequences come from peripheral blood, collected on day 0 of AZD1222 vaccination. Written as DNA, the CDR3 is TGTGCCAGCAGTCGGCCCTCTCAGGGTTACTACGAGCAGTACTTC. This translates into CASSRPSQGYYEQYF.